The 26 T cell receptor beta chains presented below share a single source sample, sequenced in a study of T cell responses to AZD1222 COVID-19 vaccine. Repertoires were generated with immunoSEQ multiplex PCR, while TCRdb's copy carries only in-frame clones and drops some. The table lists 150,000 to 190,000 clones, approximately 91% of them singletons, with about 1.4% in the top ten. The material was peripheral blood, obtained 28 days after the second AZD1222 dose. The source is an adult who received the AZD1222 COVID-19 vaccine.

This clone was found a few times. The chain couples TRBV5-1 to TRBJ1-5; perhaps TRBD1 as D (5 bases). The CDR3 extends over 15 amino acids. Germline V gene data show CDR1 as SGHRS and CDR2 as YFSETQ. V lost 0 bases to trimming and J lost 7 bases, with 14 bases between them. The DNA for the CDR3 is TGCGCCAGCAGCTTGGAAGGGACTCAAGGACAGCCCCAGCATTTT. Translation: CASSLEGTQGQPQHF.

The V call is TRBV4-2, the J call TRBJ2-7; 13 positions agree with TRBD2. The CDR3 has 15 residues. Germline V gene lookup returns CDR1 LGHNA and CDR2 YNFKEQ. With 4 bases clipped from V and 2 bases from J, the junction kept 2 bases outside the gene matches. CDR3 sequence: CASSLGTSGTYEQYF. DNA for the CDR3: TGTGCCAGCAGCCTCGGGACTAGCGGGACCTACGAGCAGTACTTC.

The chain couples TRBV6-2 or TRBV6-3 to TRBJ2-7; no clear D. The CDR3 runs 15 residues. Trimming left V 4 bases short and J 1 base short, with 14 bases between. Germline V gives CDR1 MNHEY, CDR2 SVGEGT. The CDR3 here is CASSFLVQVSYEQYF. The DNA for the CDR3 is TGTGCCAGCAGTTTTTTGGTGCAAGTATCCTACGAGCAGTACTTC.

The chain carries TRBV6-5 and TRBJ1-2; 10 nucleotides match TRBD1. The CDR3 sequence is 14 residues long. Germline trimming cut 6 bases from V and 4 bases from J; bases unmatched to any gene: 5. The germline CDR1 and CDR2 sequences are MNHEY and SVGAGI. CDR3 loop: CASSRQGAIYGYTF. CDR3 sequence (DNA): TGTGCCAGCAGCCGACAGGGGGCGATCTATGGCTACACCTTC.

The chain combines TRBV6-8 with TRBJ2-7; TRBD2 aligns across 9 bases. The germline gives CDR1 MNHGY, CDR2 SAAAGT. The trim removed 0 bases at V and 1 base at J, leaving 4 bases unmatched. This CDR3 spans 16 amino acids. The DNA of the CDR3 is TGTGCCAGCAGTTACTCGCTTAGCGGGGGTTCCTACGAGCAGTACTTC. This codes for CASSYSLSGGSYEQYF.

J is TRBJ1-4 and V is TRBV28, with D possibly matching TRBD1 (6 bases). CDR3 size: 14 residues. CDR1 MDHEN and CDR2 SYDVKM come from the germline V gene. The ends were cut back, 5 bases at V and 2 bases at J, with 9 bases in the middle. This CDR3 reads CASSTDRTNEKLFF. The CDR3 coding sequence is TGTGCCAGCAGTACCGACAGGACTAATGAAAAACTGTTTTTT.

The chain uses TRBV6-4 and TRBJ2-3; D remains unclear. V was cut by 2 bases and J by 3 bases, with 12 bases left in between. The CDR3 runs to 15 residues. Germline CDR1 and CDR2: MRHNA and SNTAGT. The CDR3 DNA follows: TGTGCCAGCAGTGACCGAGGCGGTAGGACAGATACGCAGTATTTT. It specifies CASSDRGGRTDTQYF.

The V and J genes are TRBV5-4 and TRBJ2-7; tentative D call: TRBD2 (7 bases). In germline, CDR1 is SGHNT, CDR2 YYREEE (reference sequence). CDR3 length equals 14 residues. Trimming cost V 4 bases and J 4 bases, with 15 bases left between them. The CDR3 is CASSLRGGAYEQYF. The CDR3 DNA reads TGTGCCAGCAGCCTACGAGGGGGGGCGTACGAGCAGTACTTC.

CDR3 sequence reads: CASSPLPPEDSGNTIYF. In nucleotides, the CDR3 is TGTGCCAGTAGCCCCCTTCCCCCCGAGGACTCTGGAAACACCATATATTTT. The rearrangement uses TRBV19 and TRBJ1-3; D is undetermined. This CDR3 comprises 17 residues. Trimming stripped 6 bases from V and 0 bases from J, with 18 bases between. Germline CDR1 LNHDA, CDR2 SQIVND (reference sequence).

CDR3 DNA: TGTGCCAGTAGTATCGCGGGACTGACTGTGCACCAGTACTTC. It encodes CASSIAGLTVHQYF. The genes are TRBV19 and TRBJ2-7; TRBD2 is a possible D gene (6 bases). This CDR3 is 14 amino acids long. CDR1 is LNHDA and CDR2 is SQIVND in the germline V gene (reference sequence). V was pared by 3 bases and J by 10 bases, with 19 bases between.

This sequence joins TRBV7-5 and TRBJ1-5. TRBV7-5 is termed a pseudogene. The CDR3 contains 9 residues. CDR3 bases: TGTAATGGCGGTCAGCCCCAGCATTTT. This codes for CNGGQPQHF.

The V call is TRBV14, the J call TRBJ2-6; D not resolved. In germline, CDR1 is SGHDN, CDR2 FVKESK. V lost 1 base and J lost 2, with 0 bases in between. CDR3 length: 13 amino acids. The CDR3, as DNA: TGTGCCAGCAGCCAAGCTGGGGCCAACGTCCTGACTTTC. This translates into CASSQAGANVLTF.

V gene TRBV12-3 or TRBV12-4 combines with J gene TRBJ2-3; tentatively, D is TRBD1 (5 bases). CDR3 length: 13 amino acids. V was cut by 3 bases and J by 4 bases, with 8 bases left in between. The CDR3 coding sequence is TGTGCCAGCAGTTTGGTGGGGCCAGATACGCAGTATTTT. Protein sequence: CASSLVGPDTQYF.

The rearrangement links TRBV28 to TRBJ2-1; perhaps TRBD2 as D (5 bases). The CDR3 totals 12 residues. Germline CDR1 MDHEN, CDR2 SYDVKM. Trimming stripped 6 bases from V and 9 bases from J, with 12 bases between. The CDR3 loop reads CASSRTSIEQFF. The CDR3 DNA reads TGTGCCAGCAGCCGAACTAGTATTGAGCAGTTCTTC.

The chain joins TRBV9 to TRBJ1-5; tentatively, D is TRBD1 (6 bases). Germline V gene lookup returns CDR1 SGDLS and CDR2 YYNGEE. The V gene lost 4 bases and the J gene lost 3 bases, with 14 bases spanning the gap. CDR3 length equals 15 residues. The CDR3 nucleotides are TGTGCCAGCAGCTCTAGAGGGACACACAATCAGCCCCAGCATTTT. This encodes CASSSRGTHNQPQHF.

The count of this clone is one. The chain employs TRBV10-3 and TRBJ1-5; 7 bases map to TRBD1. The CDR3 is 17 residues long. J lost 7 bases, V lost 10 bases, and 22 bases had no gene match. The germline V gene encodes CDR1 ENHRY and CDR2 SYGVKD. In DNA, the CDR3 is TGTGCCACCAGGGCGGTAATGGGCAGGGGGAATGGGCAGCCCCAGCATTTT. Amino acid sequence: CATRAVMGRGNGQPQHF.

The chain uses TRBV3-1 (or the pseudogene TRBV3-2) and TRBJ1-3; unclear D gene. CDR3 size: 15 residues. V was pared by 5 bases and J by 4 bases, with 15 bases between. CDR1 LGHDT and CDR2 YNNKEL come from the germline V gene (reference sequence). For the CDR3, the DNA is TGTGCCAGCAGCTACTTCGGGGTGGCAGGAAACACCATATATTTT. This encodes CASSYFGVAGNTIYF.

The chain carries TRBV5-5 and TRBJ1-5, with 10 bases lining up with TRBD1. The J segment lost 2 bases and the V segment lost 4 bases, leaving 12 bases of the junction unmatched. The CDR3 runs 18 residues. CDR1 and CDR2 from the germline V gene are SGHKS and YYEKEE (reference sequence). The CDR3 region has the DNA TGTGCCAGCAGCATCTGGGACAGGGGCGGTTTCGGCAATCAGCCCCAGCATTTT. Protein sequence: CASSIWDRGGFGNQPQHF.

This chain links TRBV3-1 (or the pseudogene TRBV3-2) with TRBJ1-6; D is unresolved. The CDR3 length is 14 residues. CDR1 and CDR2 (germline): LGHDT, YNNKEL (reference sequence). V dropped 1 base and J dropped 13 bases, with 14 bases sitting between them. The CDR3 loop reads CASSQAATNFPLHF. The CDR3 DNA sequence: TGTGCCAGCAGCCAAGCAGCCACCAACTTCCCCCTCCACTTT.

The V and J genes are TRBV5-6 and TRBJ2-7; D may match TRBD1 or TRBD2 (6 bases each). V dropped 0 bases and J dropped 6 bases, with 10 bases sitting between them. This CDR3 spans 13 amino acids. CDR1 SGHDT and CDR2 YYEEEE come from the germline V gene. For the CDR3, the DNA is TGTGCCAGCAGCTTGGTCGGGGGCTCCGAGCAGTACTTC. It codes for CASSLVGGSEQYF.

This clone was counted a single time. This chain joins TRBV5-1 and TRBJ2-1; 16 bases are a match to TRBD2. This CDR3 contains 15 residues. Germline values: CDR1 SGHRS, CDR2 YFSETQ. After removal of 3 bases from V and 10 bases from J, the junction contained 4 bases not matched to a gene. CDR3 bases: TGCGCCAGCAGCTCCGGGACTAGCGGGAGGGCGGAGCAGTTCTTC. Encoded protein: CASSSGTSGRAEQFF.

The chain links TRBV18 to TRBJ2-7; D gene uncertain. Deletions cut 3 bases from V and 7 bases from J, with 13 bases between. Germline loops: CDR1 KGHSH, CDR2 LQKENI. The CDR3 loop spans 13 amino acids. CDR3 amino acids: CASSPDQSEEQYF. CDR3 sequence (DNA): TGTGCCAGCTCACCGGACCAGAGTGAAGAGCAGTACTTC.

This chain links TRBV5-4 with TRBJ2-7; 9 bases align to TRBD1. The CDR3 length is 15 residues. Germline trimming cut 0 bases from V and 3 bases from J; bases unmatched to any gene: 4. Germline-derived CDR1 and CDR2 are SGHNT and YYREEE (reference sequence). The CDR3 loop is CASSLGDRVYYEQYF. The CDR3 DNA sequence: TGTGCCAGCAGCTTGGGGGACAGGGTCTACTACGAGCAGTACTTC.

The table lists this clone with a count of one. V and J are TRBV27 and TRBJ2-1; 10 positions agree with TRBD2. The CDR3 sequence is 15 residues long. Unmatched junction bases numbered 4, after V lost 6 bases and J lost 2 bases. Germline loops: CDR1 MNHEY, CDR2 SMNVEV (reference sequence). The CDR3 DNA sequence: TGTGCCAGCAGCCTGGGACTAGCGACCTACAATGAGCAGTTCTTC. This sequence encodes CASSLGLATYNEQFF.

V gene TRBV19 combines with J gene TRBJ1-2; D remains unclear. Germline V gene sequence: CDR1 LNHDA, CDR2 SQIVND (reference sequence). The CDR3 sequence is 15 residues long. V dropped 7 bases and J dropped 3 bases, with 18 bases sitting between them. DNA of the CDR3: TGTGCCAGTACCTCTCAGGTCCGTCTTGACTATGGCTACACCTTC. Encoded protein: CASTSQVRLDYGYTF.

The CDR3 here is CASSRGQGVNTEAFF. Written as DNA, the CDR3 is TGTGCCAGCAGCCGCGGACAGGGGGTGAACACTGAAGCTTTCTTT. The chain joins TRBV6-6 to TRBJ1-1; the match to TRBD1 covers 10 bases. CDR1 and CDR2 from the germline V gene are MNHNY and SVGAGI (reference sequence). The length of the CDR3 is 15 residues. V lost 6 bases to trimming and J lost 0 bases; unmatched junction nucleotides: 4.